This is a list of T cell receptor beta chains from one sample in a study of T cells in Graves' hyperthyroidism and ophthalmopathy. MiXCR was run by TCRdb on the multiplex PCR reads, yielding one entry per CDR3 protein. This table has 200,000 to 250,000 distinct CDR3 sequences, roughly 17% appearing once. The specimen was blood. These receptors all come from a woman under 30 with Graves' ophthalmopathy. CDR3s include the opening cysteine and the closing phenylalanine or tryptophan. D genes are given only for firm matches. For some rows the clone size is stated as once, few or many, or as a class when expanded; others skip it.

many	TRBJ1-2	TRBV20-1	11	.	CSAGKDYGYTF	TGCAGTGCAGGGAAGGACTATGGCTACACCTTC
many	TRBJ2-1	TRBV30	20	TRBD2	CAWSVHQPASGRASYNEQFF	TGTGCCTGGAGTGTACATCAGCCGGCTAGCGGGAGGGCCTCCTACAATGAGCAGTTCTTC
many	TRBJ2-5	TRBV27	11	TRBD2	CATAGGETQYF	TGTGCCACGGCGGGGGGAGAGACCCAGTACTTC
few	TRBJ1-1	TRBV19	15	.	CASSMNGYMNTEAFF	TGTGCCAGTAGTATGAACGGATACATGAACACTGAAGCTTTCTTT
many	TRBJ1-6	TRBV6-1	15	TRBD1	CASSTTGLDSSPLHF	TGTGCCAGCAGTACGACAGGGCTCGATAGTTCACCCCTCCACTTT
many	TRBJ2-3	TRBV19	16	.	CASSITPSPITDTQYF	TGTGCCAGTAGTATTACTCCTAGCCCTATCACAGATACGCAGTATTTT
many	TRBJ1-2	TRBV27	13	.	CASSFDPGYGYTF	TGTGCCAGCAGTTTCGACCCCGGCTATGGCTACACCTTC
many	TRBJ1-4	TRBV10-2	13	.	CASNDRNNEKLFF	TGCGCCAGCAACGACAGAAATAATGAAAAACTGTTTTTT
.	TRBJ2-7	TRBV2	15	TRBD1	CASRGDQDRAYEQYF	TGTGCCAGCAGGGGGGACCAAGACAGGGCCTACGAGCAGTACTTC
many	TRBJ2-7	TRBV7-2	15	TRBD2	CASSLGTSASYEQYF	TGTGCCAGCAGCCTCGGGACTAGCGCATCCTACGAGCAGTACTTC
many	TRBJ1-2	TRBV28	14	.	CASRATSLSYGYTF	TGTGCCAGCAGGGCCACAAGCCTGTCCTATGGCTACACCTTC
many	TRBJ1-2	TRBV19	13	TRBD1	CASSHRQGHGYTF	TGTGCCAGTAGTCACCGACAGGGTCATGGCTACACCTTC
.	TRBJ1-4	TRBV9	14	.	CASSPGNRNEKLFF	TGTGCCAGCAGCCCCGGGAATAGGAATGAAAAACTGTTTTTT
many	TRBJ1-1	TRBV7-2	13	.	CASSLAPVTEAFF	TGTGCCAGCAGCTTAGCCCCTGTCACTGAAGCTTTCTTT
many	TRBJ1-5	TRBV20-1	14	TRBD1	CSALDRASNQPQHF	TGCAGTGCTCTGGACAGGGCTAGCAATCAGCCCCAGCATTTT
many	TRBJ1-5	TRBV30	14	.	CAWSVGELNQPQHF	TGTGCCTGGAGTGTTGGGGAGTTGAACCAGCCCCAGCATTTT
.	TRBJ1-2	TRBV5-1	15	TRBD1	CASSGDRALNYGYTF	TGCGCCAGCAGCGGAGACAGGGCGCTTAACTATGGCTACACCTTC
many	TRBJ2-3	TRBV5-6	16	TRBD1	CASSLPGQPSTDTQYF	TGTGCCAGCAGCTTGCCGGGACAGCCCAGCACAGATACGCAGTATTTT
many	TRBJ1-1	TRBV7-9	12	.	CASTVLGTEAFF	TGTGCCAGCACAGTGTTGGGGACTGAAGCTTTCTTT
few	TRBJ1-3	TRBV19	15	.	CASSIGGGSGNTIYF	TGTGCCAGTAGTATCGGAGGGGGATCTGGAAACACCATATATTTT
many	TRBJ2-5	TRBV3-1	15	.	CASTLTGTRQETQYF	TGTGCCAGCACCCTGACTGGAACCCGCCAAGAGACCCAGTACTTC
many	TRBJ2-5	TRBV28	14	.	CASSFGQLQETQYF	TGTGCCAGCAGTTTTGGACAGCTTCAAGAGACCCAGTACTTC
many	TRBJ1-1	TRBV20-1	13	.	CTFGQMRTTEAFF	TGCACCTTCGGGCAAATGAGGACCACTGAAGCTTTCTTT
many	TRBJ2-7	TRBV15	15	.	CATSRTDTSSYEQYF	TGTGCCACCAGCAGGACCGACACTAGCTCCTACGAGCAGTACTTC
few	TRBJ2-1	TRBV5-1	15	.	CASSYSVGSYNEQFF	TGCGCCAGCAGCTATAGTGTAGGGTCCTACAATGAGCAGTTCTTC
.	TRBJ1-1	TRBV6-4	12	.	CASSDRTGEAFF	TGTGCCAGCAGTGACAGAACCGGGGAAGCTTTCTTT
.	TRBJ2-6	TRBV9	15	.	CASSAGDSGANVLTF	TGTGCCAGCAGCGCTGGGGACTCTGGGGCCAACGTCCTGACTTTC
many	TRBJ1-1	TRBV7-2	13	.	CASRQDSQGEAFF	TGTGCCAGCAGACAGGATTCCCAGGGTGAAGCTTTCTTT
.	TRBJ1-5	TRBV5-1	15	.	CASSLVAGVNQPQHF	TGCGCCAGCAGCTTGGTGGCAGGGGTTAATCAGCCCCAGCATTTT
many	TRBJ2-3	TRBV4-3	18	.	CASSQVTRASRYTDTQYF	TGCGCCAGCAGCCAAGTTACTAGGGCTAGCAGATACACAGATACGCAGTATTTT
many	TRBJ1-2	TRBV7-9	16	TRBD1	CASSSTGTGTNYGYTF	TGTGCCAGCAGCTCGACAGGGACGGGGACTAACTATGGCTACACCTTC
many	TRBJ2-3	TRBV5-6	14	.	CASSPWVAPDTQYF	TGTGCCAGCAGCCCTTGGGTTGCACCAGATACGCAGTATTTT
few	TRBJ2-1	TRBV27	14	.	CASSLRARINEQFF	TGTGCCAGCAGTTTAAGGGCCAGGATCAATGAGCAGTTCTTC
many	TRBJ1-2	TRBV7-2	14	TRBD1	CASSLSTDRGGYTF	TGTGCCAGCAGCTTAAGCACCGACAGGGGTGGCTACACCTTC
.	TRBJ2-5	TRBV5-5	18	TRBD1	CASSLEPGQGAQGETQYF	TGTGCCAGCAGCTTGGAGCCGGGACAGGGGGCGCAGGGAGAGACCCAGTACTTC
few	TRBJ2-5	TRBV28	17	TRBD2	CASSFGFGGLAGETQYF	TGTGCCAGCAGTTTTGGTTTTGGGGGACTAGCGGGAGAGACCCAGTACTTC
many	TRBJ2-3	TRBV7-6	16	TRBD2	CASSSGLAGGPDTQYF	TGTGCCAGCAGTTCGGGACTAGCGGGAGGTCCGGATACGCAGTATTTT
few	TRBJ2-5	TRBV4-3	15	.	CASSQDSAGLETQYF	TGCGCCAGCAGCCAAGATTCGGCCGGGTTGGAGACCCAGTACTTC
many	TRBJ1-1	TRBV9	13	.	CASSVDRYTEAFF	TGTGCCAGCAGCGTAGATAGGTACACTGAAGCTTTCTTT
many	TRBJ1-2	TRBV3-1	14	.	CASSQGPRNYGYTF	TGTGCCAGCAGCCAAGGACCGAGGAACTATGGCTACACCTTC
once	TRBJ2-5	TRBV6-1	15	TRBD2	CASRPYSGGQETQYF	TGTGCCAGCAGGCCGTATAGCGGGGGACAAGAGACCCAGTACTTC
.	TRBJ1-1	TRBV20-1	11	.	CSAKQGGRAFF	TGCAGTGCTAAACAGGGAGGAAGGGCTTTCTTT
many	TRBJ1-2	TRBV9	15	TRBD1	CASSEPLRTGDGYTF	TGTGCCAGCAGCGAACCCTTACGGACAGGGGATGGCTACACCTTC
many	TRBJ1-5	TRBV19	19	TRBD1	CASSIGGPGQGASNQPQHF	TGTGCCAGTAGTATAGGGGGACCGGGACAGGGGGCGAGCAATCAGCCCCAGCATTTT
many	TRBJ1-4	TRBV27	16	.	CASSPFQRKTNEKLFF	TGTGCCAGCAGTCCCTTCCAACGGAAGACTAATGAAAAACTGTTTTTT
many	TRBJ2-2	TRBV5-1	14	.	CASSSDRTTGELFF	TGCGCCAGCAGCTCCGACAGGACCACCGGGGAGCTGTTTTTT
many	TRBJ2-7	TRBV6-8	16	.	CASRGVSGHPGNEQYF	TGTGCCAGCAGGGGAGTATCTGGACACCCAGGCAACGAGCAGTACTTC
many	TRBJ1-1	TRBV6-1	11	.	CASDRNTEAFF	TGTGCCAGCGACAGGAACACTGAAGCTTTCTTT
.	TRBJ2-2	TRBV10-2	11	.	CASQSTGELFF	TGCGCCAGCCAGTCCACCGGGGAGCTGTTTTTT
many	TRBJ2-5	TRBV4-2	14	.	CASSQDIGRETQYF	TGTGCCAGCAGCCAAGATATAGGACGCGAGACCCAGTACTTC
many	TRBJ2-6	TRBV28	15	.	CASRNRARGANVLTF	TGTGCCAGCAGAAACAGGGCTAGAGGGGCCAACGTCCTGACTTTC
many	TRBJ2-7	TRBV2	12	.	CASTWMLHEQYF	TGTGCCAGCACCTGGATGCTACACGAGCAGTACTTC